This T cell receptor (beta chain) was sequenced in a study of blood T cell repertoires in COVID-19. About the research overall: Material from acute and convalescent COVID-19 was sourced from the United States, Italy and Spain. T cells, B-cell-depleted T cells, or PBMCs supplied cDNA or gDNA.

In the original processing: Reference gene primer amplification yielded estimated nucleated cell counts. TCRdb keeps only in-frame clones here, not all; method: immunoSEQ multiplex PCR. D and trimming come from the DNA, and the V and J calls and clone size come from that table. The table shows around 150,000 clones, with roughly 90% occurring only once. The CDR3 consists of 16 residues. The germline CDR1 and CDR2 sequences are SGDLS and YYNGEE. Germline trimming cut 0 bases from V and 2 bases from J; bases unmatched to any gene: 5. This sequence originates from a young man with acute or convalescent COVID-19. Sequenced sample: peripheral blood. This chain links TRBV9 with TRBJ2-1; 7 bases line up with TRBD1. The CDR3: CASSVDSRGTYNEQFF. The CDR3 nucleotides read TGTGCCAGCAGCGTAGATTCCAGGGGGACCTACAATGAGCAGTTCTTC.